What follows are 8 T cell receptor beta chains derived from one specimen sequenced in a study of identical twins. TCRdb itself ran the 5' RACE reads through MiXCR, one entry per CDR3 protein. This table holds fewer than 250,000 distinct CDR3 sequences, less than 10% found once. The specimen was memory (CD45RO+) T cells sorted from blood. The source is a woman aged 18-29 years in good health.

In regard to this clonotype: Since a much larger clone is just one base distant, this may be a read error. The chain employs TRBV7-9 and TRBJ2-7; no definite D call. The V end lost 5 bases, the J end lost 4 bases, and 12 bases lay between the germline ends. The germline CDR1 and CDR2 sequences are SEHNR and FQNEAQ (reference sequence). This CDR3 comprises 13 residues. The CDR3 region has the DNA TGTGCCAGCAGCCTCCTAGTGACATACGAGCAGTACTTC. Its translation is CASSLLVTYEQYF.

This clonotype has at least ten counts. The genes are TRBV7-6 and TRBJ1-6; no clear D. CDR3 length equals 12 residues. The V and J ends lost 4 bases and 5 bases respectively, with 3 bases between them. The germline gives CDR1 SGHVS, CDR2 FNYEAQ. CDR3 nucleotides: TGTGCCAGCAGCTCAGATAATTCACCCCTCCACTTT. This sequence encodes CASSSDNSPLHF.

On this clonotype: A much larger clone differs from this one at a single base, so this may be a read error. The V call is TRBV20-1, the J call TRBJ2-5; TRBD2 might be the D (7 bases). This CDR3 is 15 amino acids long. CDR1 and CDR2 from the germline V gene are DFQATT and SNEGSKA (reference sequence). In nucleotides, the CDR3 is TGCAGTGCTGCCTCGGGCGGGGGCTACCAAGAGACCCAGAACTTC. Amino acid sequence: CSAASGGGYQETQNF.

This clonotype was counted only a few times. The chain employs TRBV6-5 and TRBJ1-2; D not certain. Germline CDR1 and CDR2: MNHEY and SVGAGI. Trimming took 4 bases from V and 4 from J, leaving 13 bases between them. The CDR3 is 14 residues long. The CDR3 coding sequence is TGTGCCAGCAGTTCTCGGGCAGACCGCTATGGCTACACCTTC. This gives the protein CASSSRADRYGYTF.

CDR3 loop: CASSVAGVSGNTIYF. CDR3 DNA sequence: TGTGCCAGCAGCGTGGCAGGAGTAAGTGGAAACACCATATATTTT. The V and J genes are TRBV9 and TRBJ1-3; D gene uncertain. CDR1 and CDR2 from the germline V gene are SGDLS and YYNGEE. The CDR3 has 15 amino acids. The V end was cut by 2 bases, the J end by 3 bases, with 12 bases between.

The V and J genes are TRBV7-9 and TRBJ1-1; TRBD1 is a possible D gene (6 bases). With 5 bases removed from V and 7 bases from J, the gap between germline ends came to 20 bases. The CDR3 extends over 15 amino acids. The germline V gene encodes CDR1 SEHNR and CDR2 FQNEAQ (reference sequence). For the CDR3, the DNA is TGTGCCAGCAGCCGCCAAACAGGGAGGCAGGGTGAAGCTTTCTTT. Amino acids: CASSRQTGRQGEAFF. Combining the CDR3 with reference TRBV7-9 and TRBJ1-1 gives the whole variable domain DTGVSQNPRHKITKRGQNVTFRCDPISEHNRLYWYRQTLGQGPEFLTYFQNEAQLEKSRLLSDRFSAERPKGSFSTLEIQRTEQGDSAMYLCASSRQTGRQGEAFFGQGTRLTVV.

This chain connects TRBV3-1 to TRBJ2-2; D perhaps matches TRBD2 (6 bases). This CDR3 contains 14 residues. V gave up 5 bases and J gave up 8 bases, with 15 bases separating them. Per germline, CDR1 LGHDT and CDR2 YNNKEL (reference sequence). The CDR3 DNA follows: TGTGCCAGCAGCTCCGCGGGCGGGATGGGGGAGCTGTTTTTT. It specifies CASSSAGGMGELFF.

The chain employs TRBV7-6 and TRBJ2-5; TRBD1 matches 8 bases. Germline CDR1 and CDR2: SGHVS and FNYEAQ. CDR3 length: 14 amino acids. The ends lost 4 bases at V and 3 bases at J; junction bases unmatched: 4. The DNA of the CDR3 is TGTGCCAGCAGCTCAAACAGGGGGGAAGAGACCCAGTACTTC. Residues: CASSSNRGEETQYF.